The subject of this entry is one TCR beta chain. This specimen comes from a study of blood T cell repertoires in COVID-19. Between the trimmed V and J ends, which lost 2 bases and 12 bases, there was a span of 19 bases. Germline assignment: CDR1 KGHSH and CDR2 LQKENI. This CDR3 spans 14 amino acids. Here immunoSEQ multiplex PCR was the method, and the copy in TCRdb shows in-frame clones only, minus some. In the table there are approximately 140,000 clones, roughly 88% of which are singletons. The V and J genes are TRBV18 and TRBJ1-1, with D maybe TRBD1 (5 bases). The clonotype originates from a human donor in a cohort sampled during active COVID-19. The source material was peripheral blood. The CDR3, as DNA: TGTGCCAGCTCACCAGCGGGACGCCCTGGGAGGCCTTTCTTT. Translating gives CASSPAGRPGRPFF.